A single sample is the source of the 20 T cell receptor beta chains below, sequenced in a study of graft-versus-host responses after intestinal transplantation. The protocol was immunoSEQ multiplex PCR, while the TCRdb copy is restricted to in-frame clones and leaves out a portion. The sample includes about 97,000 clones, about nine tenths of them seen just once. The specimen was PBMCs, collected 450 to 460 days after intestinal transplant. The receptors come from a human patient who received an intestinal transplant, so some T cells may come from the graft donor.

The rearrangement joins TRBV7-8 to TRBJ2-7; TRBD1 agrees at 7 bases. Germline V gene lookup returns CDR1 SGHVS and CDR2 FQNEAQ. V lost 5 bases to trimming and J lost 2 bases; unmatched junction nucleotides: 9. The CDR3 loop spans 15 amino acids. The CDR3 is CASSPGPGGTYEQYF. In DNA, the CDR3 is TGTGCCAGCAGCCCAGGCCCAGGGGGTACCTACGAGCAGTACTTC.

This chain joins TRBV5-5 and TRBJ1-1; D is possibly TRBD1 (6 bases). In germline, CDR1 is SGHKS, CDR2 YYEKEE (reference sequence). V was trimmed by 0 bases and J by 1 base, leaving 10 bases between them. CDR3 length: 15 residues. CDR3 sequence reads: CASSLDDRPNTEAFF. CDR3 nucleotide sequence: TGTGCCAGCAGCTTGGATGACAGGCCGAACACTGAAGCTTTCTTT.

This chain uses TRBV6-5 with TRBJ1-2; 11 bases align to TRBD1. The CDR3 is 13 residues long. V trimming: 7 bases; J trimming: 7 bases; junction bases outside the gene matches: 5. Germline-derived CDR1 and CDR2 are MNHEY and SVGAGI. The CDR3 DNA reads TGTGCCAGCACCGGACAGGGGGCGGGTGGCTACACCTTC. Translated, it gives CASTGQGAGGYTF.

The CDR3 DNA is TGTGCCAGCAGCGTAGGAGGGCAGGCCCCGAATAATTCACCCCTCCACTTT. Protein sequence: CASSVGGQAPNNSPLHF. The V and J genes are TRBV9 and TRBJ1-6; D gene ambiguous. V lost 0 bases, J lost 5 bases, and 15 bases lay in between. The CDR3 runs to 17 residues. The germline V gene encodes CDR1 SGDLS and CDR2 YYNGEE. The variable domain in full, with the rest retrieved from reference TRBV9 and TRBJ1-6, is DSGVTQTPKHLITATGQRVTLRCSPRSGDLSVYWYQQSLDQGLQFLIQYYNGEERAKGNILERFSAQQFPDLHSELNLSSLELGDSALYFCASSVGGQAPNNSPLHFGNGTRLTVT.

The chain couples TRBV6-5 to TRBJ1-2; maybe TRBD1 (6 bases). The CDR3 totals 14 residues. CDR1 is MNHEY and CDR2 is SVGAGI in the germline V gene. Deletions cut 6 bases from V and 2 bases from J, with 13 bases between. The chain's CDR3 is CASSSAGTNYGYTF. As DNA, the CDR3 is TGTGCCAGCAGCTCAGCGGGGACAAACTATGGCTACACCTTC.

DNA of the CDR3: TGTGCCAGCGGGGGGGCAGCTAACTATGGCTACACCTTC. This sequence encodes CASGGAANYGYTF. The chain combines TRBV27 with TRBJ1-2, with a possible D match to TRBD1 (6 bases). Per germline, CDR1 MNHEY and CDR2 SMNVEV (reference sequence). This CDR3 is 13 amino acids long. Trimming removed 8 bases from V and 0 bases from J, with 10 bases in between.

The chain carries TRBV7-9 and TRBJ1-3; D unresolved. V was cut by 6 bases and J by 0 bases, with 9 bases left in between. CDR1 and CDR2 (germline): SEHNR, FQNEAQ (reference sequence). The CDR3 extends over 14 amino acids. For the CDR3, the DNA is TGTGCCAGCAGGGAGAGCCCCTCTGGAAACACCATATATTTT. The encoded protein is CASRESPSGNTIYF.

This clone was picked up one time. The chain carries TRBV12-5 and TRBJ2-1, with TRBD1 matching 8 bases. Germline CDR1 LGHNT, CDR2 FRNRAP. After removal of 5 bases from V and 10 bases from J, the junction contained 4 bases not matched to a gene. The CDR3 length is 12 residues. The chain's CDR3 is CASGPGGGEQFF. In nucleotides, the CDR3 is TGTGCTAGTGGTCCAGGGGGCGGGGAGCAGTTCTTC.

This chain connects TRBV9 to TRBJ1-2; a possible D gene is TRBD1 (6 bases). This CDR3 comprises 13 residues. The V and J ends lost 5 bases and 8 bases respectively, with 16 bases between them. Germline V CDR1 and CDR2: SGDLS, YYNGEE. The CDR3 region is CASSLRGGGGYTF. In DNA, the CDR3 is TGTGCCAGCAGTCTCCGCGGGGGCGGGGGCTACACCTTC.

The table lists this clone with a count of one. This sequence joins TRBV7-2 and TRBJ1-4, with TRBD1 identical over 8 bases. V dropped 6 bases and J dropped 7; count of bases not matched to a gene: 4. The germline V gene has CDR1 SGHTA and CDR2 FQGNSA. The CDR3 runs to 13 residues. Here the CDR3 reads CASRDRAGEKLFF. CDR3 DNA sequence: TGTGCCAGCAGGGACAGGGCGGGTGAAAAACTGTTTTTT.

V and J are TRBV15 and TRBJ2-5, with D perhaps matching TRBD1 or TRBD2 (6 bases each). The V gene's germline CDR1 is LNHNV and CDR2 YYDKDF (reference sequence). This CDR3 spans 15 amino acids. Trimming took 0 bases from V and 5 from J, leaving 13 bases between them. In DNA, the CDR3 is TGTGCCACCAGCAGAGAATGGGGGGCTGGGGAGACCCAGTACTTC. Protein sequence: CATSREWGAGETQYF. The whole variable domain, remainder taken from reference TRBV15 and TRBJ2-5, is DAMVIQNPRYQVTQFGKPVTLSCSQTLNHNVMYWYQQKSSQAPKLLFHYYDKDFNNEADTPDNFQSRRPNTSFCFLDIRSPGLGDTAMYLCATSREWGAGETQYFGPGTRLLVL.

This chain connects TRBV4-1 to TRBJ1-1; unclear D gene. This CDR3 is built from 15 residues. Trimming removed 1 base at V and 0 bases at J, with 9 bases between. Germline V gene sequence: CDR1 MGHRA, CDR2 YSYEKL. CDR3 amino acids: CASSQGIGLNTEAFF. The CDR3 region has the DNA TGCGCCAGCAGCCAAGGGATCGGTTTGAACACTGAAGCTTTCTTT.

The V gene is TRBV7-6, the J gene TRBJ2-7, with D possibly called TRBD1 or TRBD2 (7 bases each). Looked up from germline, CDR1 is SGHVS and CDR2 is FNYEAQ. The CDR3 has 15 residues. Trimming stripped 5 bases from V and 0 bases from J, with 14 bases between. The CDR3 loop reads CASSPQGGYSYEQYF. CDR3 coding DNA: TGTGCCAGCAGCCCCCAGGGGGGGTACTCCTACGAGCAGTACTTC. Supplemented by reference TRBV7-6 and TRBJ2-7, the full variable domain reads GAGVSQSPRYKVTKRGQDVALRCDPISGHVSLYWYRQALGQGPEFLTYFNYEAQQDKSGLPNDRFSAERPEGSISTLTIQRTEQRDSAMYRCASSPQGGYSYEQYFGPGTRLTVT.

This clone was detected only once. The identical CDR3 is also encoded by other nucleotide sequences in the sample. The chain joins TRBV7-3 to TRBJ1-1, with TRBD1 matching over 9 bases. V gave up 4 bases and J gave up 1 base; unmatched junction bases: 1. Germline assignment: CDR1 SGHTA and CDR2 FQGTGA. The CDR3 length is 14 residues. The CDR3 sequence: CASSSQGANTEAFF. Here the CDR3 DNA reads TGTGCCAGCAGCTCACAGGGGGCGAACACTGAAGCTTTCTTT.

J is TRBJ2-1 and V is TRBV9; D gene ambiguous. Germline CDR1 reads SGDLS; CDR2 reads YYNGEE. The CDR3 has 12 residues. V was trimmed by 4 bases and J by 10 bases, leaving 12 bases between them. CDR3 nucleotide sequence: TGTGCCAGCAGCACCCGGGCCGAGGAGCAGTTCTTC. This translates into CASSTRAEEQFF.

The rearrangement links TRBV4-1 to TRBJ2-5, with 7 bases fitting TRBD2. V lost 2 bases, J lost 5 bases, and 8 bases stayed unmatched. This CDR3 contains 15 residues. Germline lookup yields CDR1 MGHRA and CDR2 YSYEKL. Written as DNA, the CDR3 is TGCGCCAGCAGCCAACCCGGACTAGGGCCGGAGACCCAGTACTTC. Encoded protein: CASSQPGLGPETQYF.

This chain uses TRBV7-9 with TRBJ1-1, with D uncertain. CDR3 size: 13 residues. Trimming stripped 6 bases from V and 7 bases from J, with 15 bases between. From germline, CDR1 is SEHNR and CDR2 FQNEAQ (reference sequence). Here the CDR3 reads CASRRRGGIEAFF. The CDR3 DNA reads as TGTGCCAGCAGACGAAGAGGCGGAATTGAAGCTTTCTTT.

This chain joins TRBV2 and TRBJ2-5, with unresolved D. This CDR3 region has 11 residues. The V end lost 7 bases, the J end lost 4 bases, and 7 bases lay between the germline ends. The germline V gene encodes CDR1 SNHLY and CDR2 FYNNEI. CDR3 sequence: CASTQRETQYF. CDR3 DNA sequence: TGTGCCAGCACTCAGAGAGAGACCCAGTACTTC.

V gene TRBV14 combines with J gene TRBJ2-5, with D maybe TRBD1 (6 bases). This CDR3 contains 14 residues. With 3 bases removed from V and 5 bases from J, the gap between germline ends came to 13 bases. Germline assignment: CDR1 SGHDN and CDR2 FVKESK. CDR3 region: CASSQGARSETQYF. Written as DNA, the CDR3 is TGTGCCAGCAGCCAGGGGGCGAGAAGTGAGACCCAGTACTTC. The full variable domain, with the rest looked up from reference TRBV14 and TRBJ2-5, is EAGVTQFPSHSVIEKGQTVTLRCDPISGHDNLYWYRRVMGKEIKFLLHFVKESKQDESGMPNNRFLAERTGGTYSTLKVQPAELEDSGVYFCASSQGARSETQYFGPGTRLLVL.

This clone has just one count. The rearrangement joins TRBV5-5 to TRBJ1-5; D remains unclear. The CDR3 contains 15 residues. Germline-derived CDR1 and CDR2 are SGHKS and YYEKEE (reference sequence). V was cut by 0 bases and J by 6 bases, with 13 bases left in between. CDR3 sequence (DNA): TGTGCCAGCAGCTTGGCGCCCCAAGGGTTTCAGCCCCAGCATTTT. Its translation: CASSLAPQGFQPQHF.